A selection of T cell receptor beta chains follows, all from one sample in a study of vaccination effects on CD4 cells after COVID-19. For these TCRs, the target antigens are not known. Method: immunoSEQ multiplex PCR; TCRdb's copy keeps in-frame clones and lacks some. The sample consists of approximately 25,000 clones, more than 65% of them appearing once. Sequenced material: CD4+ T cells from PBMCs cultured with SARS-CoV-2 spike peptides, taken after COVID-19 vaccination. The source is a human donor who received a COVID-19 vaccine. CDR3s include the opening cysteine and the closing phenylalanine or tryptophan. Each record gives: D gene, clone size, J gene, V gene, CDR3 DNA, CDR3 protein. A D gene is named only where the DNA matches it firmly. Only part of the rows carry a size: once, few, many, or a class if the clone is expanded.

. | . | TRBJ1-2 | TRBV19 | TGTGCCACCACGGACCGCTACTATGGCTACACCTTC | CATTDRYYGYTF
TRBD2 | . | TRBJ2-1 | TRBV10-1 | TGCGCCAGCAGTGAAAGCGGGAATGGAGCTCAGTTCTTC | CASSESGNGAQFF
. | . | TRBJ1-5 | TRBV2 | TGTGCCAGCAGTGAAGTTCAGGGGCATAGCAATCAGCCCCAGCATTTT | CASSEVQGHSNQPQHF
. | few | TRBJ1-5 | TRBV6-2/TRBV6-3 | TGTGCCAGCAGTACATATAATCAGCCCCAGCATTTT | CASSTYNQPQHF
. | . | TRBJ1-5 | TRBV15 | TGTGCCACCAGCAGACCCCCTGGGGGGGTCGGCAATCAGCCCCAGCATTTT | CATSRPPGGVGNQPQHF
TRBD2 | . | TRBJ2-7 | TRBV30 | TGTGCCTGGAGGCGGCTAGCGGAAACCACCTACGAGCAGTACTTC | CAWRRLAETTYEQYF
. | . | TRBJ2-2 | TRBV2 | TGTGCCAGCCACAGGGAGAACACCGGGGAGCTGTTTTTT | CASHRENTGELFF
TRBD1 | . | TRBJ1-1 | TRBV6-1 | TGTGCCAGCAGTGCCGGGACAGGGTTTGTAGGGACTGAAGCTTTCTTT | CASSAGTGFVGTEAFF
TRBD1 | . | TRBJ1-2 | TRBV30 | TGTGCCTGGAGTGTACCTGTGGGACAGGTGTCGGGTGGCTACACCTTC | CAWSVPVGQVSGGYTF
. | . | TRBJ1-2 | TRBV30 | TGTGCCTGGAGTGTAGGCAGTAACTATGGCTACACCTTC | CAWSVGSNYGYTF
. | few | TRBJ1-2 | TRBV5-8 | TGTGCCAGCAGCCTGGCTGGGGGCCCCTATGGCTACACCTTC | CASSLAGGPYGYTF
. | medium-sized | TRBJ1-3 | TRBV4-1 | TGCGCCAGCAGCCCCGACCGGGACCCTAGAAACACCATATATTTT | CASSPDRDPRNTIYF
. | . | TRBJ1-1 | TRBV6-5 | TGTGCCAGCAGCTACGCGGAGGCAGGGACCACTGAAGCTTTCTTT | CASSYAEAGTTEAFF
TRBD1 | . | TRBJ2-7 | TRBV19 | TGTGCCAGTAGTCCGGACAGGTCCTACTCCTACGAGCAGTACTTC | CASSPDRSYSYEQYF
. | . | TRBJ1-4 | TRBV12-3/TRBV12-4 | TGTGCCAGCAGTTCCGGGACAAATGAAAAACTGTTTTTT | CASSSGTNEKLFF
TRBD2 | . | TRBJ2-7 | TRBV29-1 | TGCAGCGTTGAAGATCGAACTAGCGGGAGGGCCTACGAGCAGTACTTC | CSVEDRTSGRAYEQYF
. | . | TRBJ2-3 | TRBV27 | TGTGCCACAAGGGTAGAGGGAGCAGATACGCAGTATTTT | CATRVEGADTQYF
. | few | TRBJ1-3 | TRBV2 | TGTGCCAGCAGTGTCCGGGGACGGAGCTCTGGAAACACCATATATTTT | CASSVRGRSSGNTIYF
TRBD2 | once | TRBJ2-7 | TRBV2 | TGTGCCAGCAGTGGGACTAGCGGGAGGGTCTACGAGCAGTACTTC | CASSGTSGRVYEQYF
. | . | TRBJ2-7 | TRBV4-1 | TGCGCCAGCAGCCAAGATCCCCCCCCTGGACTAAACTACGAGCAGTACTTC | CASSQDPPPGLNYEQYF
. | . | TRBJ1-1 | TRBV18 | TGTGCCAGCTCGCTCGGACGGAACACTGAAGCTTTCTTT | CASSLGRNTEAFF
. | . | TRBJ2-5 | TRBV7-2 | TGTGCCAGCAGCTTACAACGGAACCAAGAGACCCAGTACTTC | CASSLQRNQETQYF
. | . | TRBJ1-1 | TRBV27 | TGTGCCAGCAGTTTATCGGTGTCTCCCGTTGTCACTGAAGCTTTCTTT | CASSLSVSPVVTEAFF
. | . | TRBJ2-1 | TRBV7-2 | TGTGCCAGCAGCGAACCCGGGGCGAAGGGCAATGAGCAGTTCTTC | CASSEPGAKGNEQFF
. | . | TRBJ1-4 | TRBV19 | TGTGCCAGTAGTATAGGTCAGGGGCCGGAACTGTTTTTT | CASSIGQGPELFF
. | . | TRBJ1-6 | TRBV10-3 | TGTGCCATCAGTGAGTCAGGACCGAATTATTCACCCCTCCACTTT | CAISESGPNYSPLHF
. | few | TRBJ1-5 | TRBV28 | TGTGCCAGCAGTTTACTCACAGGGAACAATCAGCCCCAGCATTTT | CASSLLTGNNQPQHF
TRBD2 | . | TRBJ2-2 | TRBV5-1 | TGCGCCAGCAGCTTGTTTGCTAGGACTAGCGGGAGGGCCGGGGAGCTGTTTTTT | CASSLFARTSGRAGELFF
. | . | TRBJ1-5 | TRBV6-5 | TGTGCCAGCAGTTACTCAGACAGTTATCAGCCCCAGCATTTT | CASSYSDSYQPQHF
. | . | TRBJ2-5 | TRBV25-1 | TGTGCCAGCAGTGATCACCCACACGAAGAGACCCAGTACTTC | CASSDHPHEETQYF
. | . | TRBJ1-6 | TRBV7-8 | TGTGCCAGCAGCTTTACCACCTGGGGGGAGGTGGGTTCACCCCTCCACTTT | CASSFTTWGEVGSPLHF
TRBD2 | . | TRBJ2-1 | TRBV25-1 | TGTGCCAGCAGCCCTAGCGGGAGGCCCTACAATGAGCAGTTCTTC | CASSPSGRPYNEQFF
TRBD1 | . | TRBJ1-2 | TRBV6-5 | TGTGCCAGCAGTTACGTCCGGACAGGGGGGGGCTATGGCTACACCTTC | CASSYVRTGGGYGYTF
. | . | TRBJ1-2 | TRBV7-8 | TGTGCCAGCAGACCATCGCCCTGGGCCGGCTATGGCTACACCTTC | CASRPSPWAGYGYTF
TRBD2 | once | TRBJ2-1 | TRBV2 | TGTGCCAGCAGTGACGGACTAGCGGGGGCCCTCTCCTACAATGAGCAGTTCTTC | CASSDGLAGALSYNEQFF
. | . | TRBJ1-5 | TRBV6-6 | TGTGCCAGCAGTTACTGGGAACAGGGCAATCAGCCCCAGCATTTT | CASSYWEQGNQPQHF
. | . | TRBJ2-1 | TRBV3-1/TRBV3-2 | TGTGCCAGCAGCCAAGACGCCAGCCCCTACAATGAGCAGTTCTTC | CASSQDASPYNEQFF
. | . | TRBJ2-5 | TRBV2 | TGTGCCAGCAGTGGGGCAGGGGAAGAGACCCAGTACTTC | CASSGAGEETQYF
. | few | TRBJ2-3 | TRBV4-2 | TGTGCCAGCAGCCAAGTTTCGGGTCCCACAGATACGCAGTATTTT | CASSQVSGPTDTQYF
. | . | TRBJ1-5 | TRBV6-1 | TGTGCCAGCAGTGAATATCAGGGCGGCAATCAGCCCCAGCATTTT | CASSEYQGGNQPQHF
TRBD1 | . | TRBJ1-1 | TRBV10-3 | TGTGCCATCACGGACAGGGGGCAAGGGGACACTGAAGCTTTCTTT | CAITDRGQGDTEAFF
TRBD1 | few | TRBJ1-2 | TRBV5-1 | TGCGCCAGCAGCTCGTCTTGGGACAGCCTGGGAGGCTACACCTTC | CASSSSWDSLGGYTF
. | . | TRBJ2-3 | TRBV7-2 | TGTGCCAGCAGCGATACTCATAGCGACACGCAGTATTTT | CASSDTHSDTQYF
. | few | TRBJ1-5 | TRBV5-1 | TGCGCCAGCAGTCAAACAGGGACTGGGGGTCCCCAGCATTTT | CASSQTGTGGPQHF
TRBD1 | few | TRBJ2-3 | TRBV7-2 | TGTGCCAGCAACGACAGGGTAGGCACAGATACGCAGTATTTT | CASNDRVGTDTQYF
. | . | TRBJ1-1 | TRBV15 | TGTGCCACCAGCAGAGTAACGGGGGGAGGCACTGAAGCTTTCTTT | CATSRVTGGGTEAFF
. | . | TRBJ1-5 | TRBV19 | TGTGCCAGTAGTCGGCGGGACCTTAATCAGCCCCAGCATTTT | CASSRRDLNQPQHF
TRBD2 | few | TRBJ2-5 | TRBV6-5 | TGTGCCAGCAGTCCGCTAGCGGGGGGAGGAGAGACCCAGTACTTC | CASSPLAGGGETQYF
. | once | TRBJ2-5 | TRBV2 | TGTGCCAGCGAGAGATCGGGTCAGGGCTGGGAGACCCAGTACTTC | CASERSGQGWETQYF
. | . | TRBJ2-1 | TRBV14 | TGTGCCAGCAGCCTGGGTTATCCGGGAGGGGGCGATGAGCAGTTCTTC | CASSLGYPGGGDEQFF
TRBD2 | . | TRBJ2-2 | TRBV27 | TGTGCCAGCAGTCCGCCCCAAGCGGGGGCCTACGGGGTCGGGGAGCTGTTTTTT | CASSPPQAGAYGVGELFF
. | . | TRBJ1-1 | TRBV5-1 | TGCGCCAGCAGCTTGGGGGGGAACACTGAAGCTTTCTTT | CASSLGGNTEAFF
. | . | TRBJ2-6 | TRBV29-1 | TGCAGCGTTGAAGTTTTTGGCGGCTCTGGGGCCAACGTCCTGACTTTC | CSVEVFGGSGANVLTF